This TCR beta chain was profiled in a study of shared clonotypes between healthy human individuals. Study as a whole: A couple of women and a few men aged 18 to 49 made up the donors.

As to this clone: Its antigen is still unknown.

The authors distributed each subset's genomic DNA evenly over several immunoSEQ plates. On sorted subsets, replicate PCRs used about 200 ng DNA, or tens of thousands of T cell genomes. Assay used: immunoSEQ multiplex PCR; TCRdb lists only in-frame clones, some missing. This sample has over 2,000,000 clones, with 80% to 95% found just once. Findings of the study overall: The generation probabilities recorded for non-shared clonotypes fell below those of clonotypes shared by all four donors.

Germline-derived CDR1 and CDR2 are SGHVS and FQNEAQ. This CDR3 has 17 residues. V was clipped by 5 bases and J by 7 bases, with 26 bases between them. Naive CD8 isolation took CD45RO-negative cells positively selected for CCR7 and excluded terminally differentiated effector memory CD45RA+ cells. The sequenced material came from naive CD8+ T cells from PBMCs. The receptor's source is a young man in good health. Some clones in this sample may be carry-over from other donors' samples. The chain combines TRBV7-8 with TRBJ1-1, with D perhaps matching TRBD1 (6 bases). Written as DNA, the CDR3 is TGTGCCAGCAGCCAACCTCCGGGACATTCGTGGCGGGATGAAGCTTTCTTT. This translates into CASSQPPGHSWRDEAFF.